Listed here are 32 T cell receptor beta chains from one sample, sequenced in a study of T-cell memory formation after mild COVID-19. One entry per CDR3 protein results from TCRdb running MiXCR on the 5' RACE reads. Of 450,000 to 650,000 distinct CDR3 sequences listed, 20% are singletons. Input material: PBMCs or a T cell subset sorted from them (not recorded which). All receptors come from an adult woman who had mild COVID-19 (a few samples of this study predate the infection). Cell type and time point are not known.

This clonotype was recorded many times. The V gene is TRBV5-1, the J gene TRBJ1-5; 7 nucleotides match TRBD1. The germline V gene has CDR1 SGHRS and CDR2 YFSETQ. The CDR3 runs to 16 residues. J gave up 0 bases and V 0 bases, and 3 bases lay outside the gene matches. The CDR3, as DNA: TGCGCCAGCAGCTTGGGGACAGGTTATAGCAATCAGCCCCAGCATTTT. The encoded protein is CASSLGTGYSNQPQHF. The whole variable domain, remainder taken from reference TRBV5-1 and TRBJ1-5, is KAGVTQTPRYLIKTRGQQVTLSCSPISGHRSVSWYQQTPGQGLQFLFEYFSETQRNKGNFPGRFSGRQFSNSRSEMNVSTLELGDSALYLCASSLGTGYSNQPQHFGDGTRLSIL.

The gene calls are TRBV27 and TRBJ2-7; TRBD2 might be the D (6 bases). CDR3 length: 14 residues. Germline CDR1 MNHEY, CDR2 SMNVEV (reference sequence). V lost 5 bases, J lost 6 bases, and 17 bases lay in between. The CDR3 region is CASSPWTTSSEQYF. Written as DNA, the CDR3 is TGTGCCAGCAGTCCGTGGACTACGAGCAGCGAGCAGTACTTC.

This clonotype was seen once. The CDR3 nucleotides read TGTGCCACACGGGACAGATACTCTGGAAACACCATATATTTT. It encodes CATRDRYSGNTIYF. The genes are TRBV12-3 or TRBV12-4 and TRBJ1-3, with 7 bases aligning to TRBD1. The trim removed 10 bases at V and 0 bases at J, leaving 6 bases unmatched. The CDR3 is 14 amino acids.

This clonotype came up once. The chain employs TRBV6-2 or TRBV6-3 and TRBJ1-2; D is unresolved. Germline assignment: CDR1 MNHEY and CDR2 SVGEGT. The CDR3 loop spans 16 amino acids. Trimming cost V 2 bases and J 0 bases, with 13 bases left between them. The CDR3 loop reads CASSYDGRLANYGYTF. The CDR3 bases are TGTGCCAGCAGTTACGATGGCAGACTAGCTAACTATGGCTACACCTTC.

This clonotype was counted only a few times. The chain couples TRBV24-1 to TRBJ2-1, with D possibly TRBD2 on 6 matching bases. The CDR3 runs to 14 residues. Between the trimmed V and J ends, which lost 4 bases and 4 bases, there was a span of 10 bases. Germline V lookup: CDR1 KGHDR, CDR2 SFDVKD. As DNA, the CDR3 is TGTGCCACCAGTGAGGAGGGAGTTTACAATGAGCAGTTCTTC. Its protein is CATSEEGVYNEQFF.

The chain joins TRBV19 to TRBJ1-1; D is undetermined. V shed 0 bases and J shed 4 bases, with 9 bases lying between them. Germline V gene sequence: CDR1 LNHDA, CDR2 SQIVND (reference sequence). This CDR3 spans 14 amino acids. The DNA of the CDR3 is TGTGCCAGTAGTATAGAAGCCGCCGGCACTGAAGCTTTCTTT. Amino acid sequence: CASSIEAAGTEAFF.

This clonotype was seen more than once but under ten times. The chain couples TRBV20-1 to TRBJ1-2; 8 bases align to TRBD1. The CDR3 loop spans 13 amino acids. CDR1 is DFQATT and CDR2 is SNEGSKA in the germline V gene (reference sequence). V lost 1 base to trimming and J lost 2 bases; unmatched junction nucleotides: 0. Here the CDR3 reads CSARGTGNYGYTF. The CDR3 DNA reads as TGCAGTGCTAGAGGGACAGGGAACTATGGCTACACCTTC.

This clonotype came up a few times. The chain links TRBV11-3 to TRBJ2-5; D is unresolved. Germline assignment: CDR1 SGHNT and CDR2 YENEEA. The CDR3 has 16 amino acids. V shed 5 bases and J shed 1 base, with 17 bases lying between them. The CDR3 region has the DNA TGTGCCAGCAGCCCCAGAGGTAGCCTGGTCCAAGAGACCCAGTACTTC. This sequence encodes CASSPRGSLVQETQYF.

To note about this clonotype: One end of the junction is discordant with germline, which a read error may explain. CDR3 sequence reads: CSAGDTTGRGYYEQYF. The CDR3 DNA follows: TGCAGTGCTGGAGACACGACAGGGCGGGGGTACTACGAGCAGTACTTC. The chain uses TRBV20-1 and TRBJ2-7; D may match TRBD1 or TRBD2 (7 bases each). Germline V lookup: CDR1 DFQATT, CDR2 SNEGSKA (reference sequence). This CDR3 is 16 amino acids long.

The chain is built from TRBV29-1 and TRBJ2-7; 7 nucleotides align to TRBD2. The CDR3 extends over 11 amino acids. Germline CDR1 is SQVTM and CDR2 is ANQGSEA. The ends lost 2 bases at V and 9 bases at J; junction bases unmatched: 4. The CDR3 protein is CSVERPSGQYF. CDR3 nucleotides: TGCAGCGTTGAAAGGCCTAGCGGGCAGTACTTC.

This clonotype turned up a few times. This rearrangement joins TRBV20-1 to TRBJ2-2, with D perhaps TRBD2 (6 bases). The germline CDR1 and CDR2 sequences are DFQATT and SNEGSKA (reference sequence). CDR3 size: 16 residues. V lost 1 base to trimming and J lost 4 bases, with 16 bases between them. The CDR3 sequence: CSARGAAGRVTGELFF. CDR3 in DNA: TGCAGTGCTAGAGGGGCAGCGGGTCGCGTCACCGGGGAGCTGTTTTTT.

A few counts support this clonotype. The CDR3 nucleotides read TGTGCCAGCAGCCACGTAGGGCGCGAGCAGTACTTC. As protein: CASSHVGREQYF. The chain joins TRBV7-6 to TRBJ2-7; no clear D gene. The CDR3 consists of 12 residues. CDR1 SGHVS and CDR2 FNYEAQ come from the germline V gene. The V gene lost 5 bases and the J gene lost 6 bases, with 11 bases spanning the gap.

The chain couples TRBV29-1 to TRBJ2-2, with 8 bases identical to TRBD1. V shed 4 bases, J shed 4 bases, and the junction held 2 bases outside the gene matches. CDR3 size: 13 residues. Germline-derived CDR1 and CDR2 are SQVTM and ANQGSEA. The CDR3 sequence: CSVGQGFTGELFF. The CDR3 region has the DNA TGCAGCGTTGGACAGGGGTTCACCGGGGAGCTGTTTTTT.

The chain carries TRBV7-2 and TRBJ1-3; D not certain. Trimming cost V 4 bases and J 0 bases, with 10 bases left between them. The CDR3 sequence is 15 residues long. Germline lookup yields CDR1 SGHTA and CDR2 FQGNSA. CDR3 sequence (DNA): TGTGCCAGCAGCTCAATGGGGTCCTCTGGAAACACCATATATTTT. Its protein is CASSSMGSSGNTIYF.

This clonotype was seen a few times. CDR3 bases: TGTGCCAGCAATGGGGGGCGGGACACCGGGGAGCTGTTTTTT. This codes for CASNGGRDTGELFF. The rearrangement uses TRBV25-1 and TRBJ2-2; D possibly uses TRBD1 or TRBD2 (6 bases each). The length of the CDR3 is 14 residues. Germline CDR1 reads MGHDK; CDR2 reads SYGVNS. Trimming took 7 bases from V and 3 from J, leaving 12 bases between them.

The CDR3, as DNA: TGTGCCAGCAGCGTAGCAGGACTAGTTTCCGAGCAGTACTTC. Residues: CASSVAGLVSEQYF. The chain combines TRBV9 with TRBJ2-7, with TRBD2 matching 7 bases. After removal of 0 bases from V and 6 bases from J, the junction contained 6 bases not matched to a gene. Germline values: CDR1 SGDLS, CDR2 YYNGEE. This CDR3 is built from 14 residues.

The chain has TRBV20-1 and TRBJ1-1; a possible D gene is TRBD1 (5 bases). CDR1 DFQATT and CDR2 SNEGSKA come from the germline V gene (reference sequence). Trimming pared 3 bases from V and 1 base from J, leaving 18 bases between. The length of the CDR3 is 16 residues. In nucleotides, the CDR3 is TGCAGTGCTAGGTGGAGTTTTGCCAGGGAGAACACTGAAGCTTTCTTT. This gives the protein CSARWSFARENTEAFF.

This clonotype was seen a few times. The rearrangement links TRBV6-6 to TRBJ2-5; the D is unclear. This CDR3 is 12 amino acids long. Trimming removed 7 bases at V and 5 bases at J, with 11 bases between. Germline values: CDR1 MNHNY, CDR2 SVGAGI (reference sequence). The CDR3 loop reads CASKGTPETQYF. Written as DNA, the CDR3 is TGTGCCAGCAAGGGTACTCCGGAGACCCAGTACTTC.

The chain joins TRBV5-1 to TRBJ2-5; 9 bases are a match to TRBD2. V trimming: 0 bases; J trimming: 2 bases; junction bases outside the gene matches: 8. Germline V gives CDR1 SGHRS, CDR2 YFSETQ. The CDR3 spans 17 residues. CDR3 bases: TGCGCCAGCAGCTTGGGGGGGACTAGCTCGACTCAAGAGACCCAGTACTTC. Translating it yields CASSLGGTSSTQETQYF. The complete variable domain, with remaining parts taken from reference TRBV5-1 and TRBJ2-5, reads KAGVTQTPRYLIKTRGQQVTLSCSPISGHRSVSWYQQTPGQGLQFLFEYFSETQRNKGNFPGRFSGRQFSNSRSEMNVSTLELGDSALYLCASSLGGTSSTQETQYFGPGTRLLVL.

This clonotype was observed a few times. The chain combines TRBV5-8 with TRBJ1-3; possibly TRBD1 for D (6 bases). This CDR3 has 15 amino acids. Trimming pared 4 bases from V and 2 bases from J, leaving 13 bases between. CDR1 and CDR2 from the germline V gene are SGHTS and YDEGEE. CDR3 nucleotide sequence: TGTGCCAGCAGCATTACAGGGTACCCTGGAAACACCATATATTTT. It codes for CASSITGYPGNTIYF. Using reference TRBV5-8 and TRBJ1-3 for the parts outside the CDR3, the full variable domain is EAGVTQSPTHLIKTRGQQATLRCSPISGHTSVYWYQQALGLGLQFLLWYDEGEERNRGNFPPRFSGRQFPNYSSELNVNALELEDSALYLCASSITGYPGNTIYFGEGSWLTVV.

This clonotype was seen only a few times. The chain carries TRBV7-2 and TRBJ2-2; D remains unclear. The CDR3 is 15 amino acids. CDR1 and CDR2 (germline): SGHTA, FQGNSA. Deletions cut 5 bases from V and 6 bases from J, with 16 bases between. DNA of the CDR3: TGTGCCAGCAGCCCTGTAGCCCGGAGCCCCGGGGAGCTGTTTTTT. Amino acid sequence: CASSPVARSPGELFF.

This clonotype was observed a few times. The CDR3 DNA follows: TGTGCCAGCAGCATTCGGACAGACGGCTATGGCTACACCTTC. It translates to CASSIRTDGYGYTF. V gene TRBV5-5 combines with J gene TRBJ1-2; weak D call: TRBD1 (6 bases). The V and J ends lost 4 bases and 4 bases respectively, with 14 bases between them. CDR3 length equals 14 residues. CDR1 is SGHKS and CDR2 is YYEKEE in the germline V gene (reference sequence).

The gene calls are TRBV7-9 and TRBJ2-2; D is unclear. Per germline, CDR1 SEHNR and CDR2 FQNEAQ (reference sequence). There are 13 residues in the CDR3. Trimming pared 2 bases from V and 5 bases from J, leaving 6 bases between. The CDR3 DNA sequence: TGTGCCAGCAGCTTATCCGCTACCGGGGAGCTGTTTTTT. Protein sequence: CASSLSATGELFF.

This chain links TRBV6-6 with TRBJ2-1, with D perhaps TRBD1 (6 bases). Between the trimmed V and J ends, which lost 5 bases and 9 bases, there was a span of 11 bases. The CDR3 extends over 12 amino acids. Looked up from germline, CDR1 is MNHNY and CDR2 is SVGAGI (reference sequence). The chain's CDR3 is CASSPGTSEQFF. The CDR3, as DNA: TGTGCCAGCAGTCCAGGGACAAGTGAGCAGTTCTTC.

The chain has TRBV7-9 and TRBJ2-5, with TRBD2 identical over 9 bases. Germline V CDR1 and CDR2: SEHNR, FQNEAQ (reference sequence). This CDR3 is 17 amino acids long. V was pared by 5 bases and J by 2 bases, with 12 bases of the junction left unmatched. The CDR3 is CASSPRRASGDQETQYF. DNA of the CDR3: TGTGCCAGCAGCCCCCGGCGAGCTAGCGGGGATCAAGAGACCCAGTACTTC.

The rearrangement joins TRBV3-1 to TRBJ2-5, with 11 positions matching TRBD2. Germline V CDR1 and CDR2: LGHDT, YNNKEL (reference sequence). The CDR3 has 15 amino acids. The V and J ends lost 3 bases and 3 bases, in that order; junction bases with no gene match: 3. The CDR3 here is CASSQTSGDEETQYF. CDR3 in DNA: TGTGCCAGCAGCCAGACTAGCGGGGATGAAGAGACCCAGTACTTC.

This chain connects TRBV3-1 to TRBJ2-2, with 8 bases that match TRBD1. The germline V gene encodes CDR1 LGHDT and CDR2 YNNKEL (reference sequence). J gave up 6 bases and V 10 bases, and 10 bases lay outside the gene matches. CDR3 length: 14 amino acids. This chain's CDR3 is CATRTGKTAGELFF. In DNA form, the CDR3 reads TGTGCCACACGGACAGGGAAGACCGCCGGGGAGCTGTTTTTT.

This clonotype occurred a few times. The CDR3: CASSHGTGIEKLFF. The CDR3 DNA is TGTGCCAGCAGCCACGGGACAGGCATTGAAAAACTGTTTTTT. The J gene is TRBJ1-4, the V gene TRBV5-6, with 8 bases aligning to TRBD1. Germline V gene lookup returns CDR1 SGHDT and CDR2 YYEEEE. V shed 4 bases and J 7 bases; nucleotides not matched to a gene: 6. This CDR3 has 14 residues.

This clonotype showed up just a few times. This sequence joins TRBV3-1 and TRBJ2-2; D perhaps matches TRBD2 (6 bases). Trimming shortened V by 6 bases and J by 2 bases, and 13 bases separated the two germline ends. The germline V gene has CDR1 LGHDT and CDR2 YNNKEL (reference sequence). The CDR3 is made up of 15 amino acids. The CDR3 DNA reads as TGTGCCAGCAGACCGAGCGGGTCCAACACCGGGGAGCTGTTTTTT. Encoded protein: CASRPSGSNTGELFF.

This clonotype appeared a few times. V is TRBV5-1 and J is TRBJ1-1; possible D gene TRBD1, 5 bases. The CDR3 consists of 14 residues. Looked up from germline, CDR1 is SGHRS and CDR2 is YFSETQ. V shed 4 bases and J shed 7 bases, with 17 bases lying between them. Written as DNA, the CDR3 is TGCGCCAGCAGCAGCCCCCGGGACCCGAATGAAGCTTTCTTT. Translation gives CASSSPRDPNEAFF.

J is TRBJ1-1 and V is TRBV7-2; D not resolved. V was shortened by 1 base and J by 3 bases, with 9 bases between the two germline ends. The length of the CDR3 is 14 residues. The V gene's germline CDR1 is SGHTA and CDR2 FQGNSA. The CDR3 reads CASSLEAGYTEAFF. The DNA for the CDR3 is TGTGCCAGCAGCTTAGAGGCGGGGTACACTGAAGCTTTCTTT.

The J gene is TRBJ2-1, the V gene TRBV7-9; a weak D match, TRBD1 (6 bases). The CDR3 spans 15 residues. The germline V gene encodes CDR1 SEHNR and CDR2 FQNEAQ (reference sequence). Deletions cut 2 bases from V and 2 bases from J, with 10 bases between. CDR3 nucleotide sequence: TGTGCCAGCAGCTTACAGGCAGGGGCCTACAATGAGCAGTTCTTC. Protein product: CASSLQAGAYNEQFF.